This T cell receptor beta chain came from a study of cytomegalovirus exposure and HLA in healthy donors (dated by TCRdb to between 2016 and 2019). In terms of the full investigation: In an earlier analysis of 587 of the donors, under 300 Gb of sequence data and some 100 million unique TCR beta sequences from about 179 million T cells were reported. An early release that covered fewer than 800 HLA-typed donors contained around 300 gigabases of sequencing data and about 93 million unique TCR sequences. Of the 300 to 500 genotyped donors, 75% to 85% were placed in the genetic ancestry cluster associated with self-reported Caucasian donors. The study was designed to test whether signatures of past pathogen exposure could be identified by cataloging public T cell receptors. Using immunosequencing, the study profiled T cell repertoires from 500 to 800 subjects and related those repertoires to cytomegalovirus serostatus. Along with the approximately 600-subject first cohort, a separate validation cohort of over a hundred different subjects was used. To predict cytomegalovirus infection status, the study brought together high-throughput TCR immunosequencing, statistical association of individual TCRs with disease status, and machine learning. To study patterns of TCR occurrence, a later analysis re-analyzed previously published TCR beta repertoires from 500 to 850 donors and added high-resolution HLA genotyping. Rather than using new phenotypic data, the later analysis identified candidate immune exposures from TCR beta sequences and from how often those sequences occurred across donors. In an earlier analysis of roughly 540 of the donors, high-throughput TCR beta sequencing was used to judge whether each TCR beta V gene segment behaved as functional or pseudogenic. Donor age, sex, ethnicity and CMV serostatus were collected together with the repertoire data. A later genetic analysis used genome-wide SNP genotypes for about 65% of the 666 donors, treating that subset as a discovery cohort. All discovery cohort repertoires had been generated using a single sequencing platform. HLA typing covered class I and class II loci at four-digit resolution. The number of typed donors differed by locus: about 629-630 for A, B, C, DRB1 and DQB1; 522 for DQA1; approximately 610 for DPA1; and some 450 for DPB1. Four to six DR-DQ haplotypes were handled as single units for association and clustering, since linkage in the cohort was strong. Across approximately 400 genotyped donors of the cohort, an average of about 250,000 unique TCR beta nucleotide sequences per donor were sequenced, and roughly a sixth of those sequences were non-productive. Points the paper makes about the study in general: Strong co-occurrence of HLA alleles, especially DR and DQ, made assigning TCR associations to individual alleles difficult. The 87-base-pair reads could not distinguish some IMGT-functional V segments, including TRBV6-2 and TRBV6-3, so those segments were excluded. A further reported finding was that TCR beta sequences accurately predicted the HLA-A and HLA-B alleles for most subjects in the first cohort. In a later analysis, some 17,000 TCR beta sequences were associated with specific HLA alleles at a false discovery rate of 0.05. The presence/absence analyses assumed that sequencing depth was roughly uniform across donors, and that assumption may not be true. In vitro tests confirmed that a few of the cytomegalovirus-associated TCR beta chains recognize cytomegalovirus antigens. Linkage disequilibrium might explain the correlated functional status among segregating V segments, but an unknown experimental factor could not be excluded. For the cohort, immune exposure information was limited to CMV serostatus. Because HLA typing was unavailable for some donors at each locus, only the typed subset was used in association tests. The sequencing pipeline was judged likely to have produced a cluster of highly shared sequence variants as a technical artifact. In a later analysis, several top co-occurrence clusters were reported to appear linked to parvovirus B19, influenza, CMV and Epstein-Barr virus. It was suggested by the authors that the approach could potentially be generalized to other disease states and immunological phenotypes. A later analysis found that TCR association rates varied across HLA loci, with DRB1 alleles showing the most associated TCRs and HLA-C alleles the fewest. Because counts were too low, approximately 18 rarely observed V segments, including chromosome 9 orphons, were excluded from the earlier analysis of about 500 of the donors. Cytomegalovirus status was reported to be diagnosed by the classifier with high specificity and sensitivity in both the original and validation cohorts. This cohort had only TCR beta chains sequenced, and the lack of alpha or paired-chain data limited which features could be detected. An association between a missense DCLRE1C variant and V-gene and J-gene trimming of TCR beta chains was found in a later genetic analysis and replicated in an independent cohort. In a later analysis, most CMV-associated TCR beta chains were found to appear HLA-restricted, with HLA associations seemingly driven largely by CMV exposure. In an earlier analysis of over 550 of the donors, most TCR beta V segments were observed in productive rearrangements about 90% or about 30% of the time, broadly matching IMGT annotations. Across donors, most TCR sequences were observed very rarely, whereas some public TCRs were present in many individuals. A total of fewer than 200 TCR beta chains were listed by the study as associated with cytomegalovirus. In a later analysis, HLA-associated TCR beta chains were found to be more clonally expanded and to have lower generation probabilities than equally common non-associated chains. According to a later genetic analysis, donors in an Asian-associated ancestry cluster had fewer N-insertions in productive TCRs than the approximately 630-donor mean.

Library method: the immunoSEQ multiplex PCR assay. A mixture of 60 forward primers for TCR Vbeta segments and 13 reverse primers for TCR Jbeta segments was used in the multiplex PCR. The CDR3 region of rearranged TCR beta genes was amplified from genomic DNA by a multiplex PCR assay. The amplified TCR beta libraries were sequenced on the Illumina HiSeq System as 87-base-pair reads. The authors' pipeline ran thus. A later analysis counted some 74 million unique TCR beta chains across the 600 to 850 repertoires, and 9.5 million to 11 million of these chains were shared by at least two donors. Raw reads were error-corrected and collapsed into unique sequences by a nearest-neighbor algorithm in which closely related sequences were merged to remove PCR and sequencing errors. V, D and J gene segments were assigned by aligning CDR3 sequences to IMGT reference sequences. For a sequence to be retained, at least a six-nucleotide match to both a V gene segment and a J gene segment was required. A rearrangement was called productive if the CDR3 had no stop codons and remained in frame with V and J, and every other rearrangement was called non-productive. Following IMGT convention, CDR3 was defined as the stretch from the second conserved V-encoded cysteine to the conserved J-encoded phenylalanine. The earlier analysis of about 560 of the donors excluded any sequence lacking an unambiguous match to a single V gene segment. An earlier analysis of a few hundred of the donors called V segments functional above 56.7% productive rearrangements and segregating when the between-donor standard deviation exceeded 5%. A statistical classification framework was developed to diagnose cytomegalovirus status using the catalog of TCR beta chain sequences. V and J gene assignment, in a later analysis, came from comparing TCR nucleotide sequences with IMGT/GENE-DB human TR gene sequences. Using the TCRdist pipeline, a later analysis assigned CDR3 sequences along with most-parsimonious VDJ recombination scenarios. In a later analysis, every TCR beta chain was defined by the combination of its CDR3 amino acid sequence and its V-gene family, and reads without a unique V-gene family were dropped. A later analysis removed 500 to 650 highly shared, low-generation-probability nucleotide sequences to deal with suspected cross-contamination and a sequencing artifact. In a later analysis, a clonal expansion index for each public chain was calculated from normalized within-repertoire ranks of inferred template counts. In a later analysis, generation probabilities were computed with a VDJ recombination model fitted to out-of-frame rearrangements, and the resulting probabilities were checked against IGoR. In a later analysis, hypergeometric tests were used to score TCR-TCR, TCR-HLA and TCR-CMV co-occurrence, with a repertoire-size bias correction applied to TCR pairs. False discovery rates were estimated in a later analysis by permuting HLA or CMV assignments 20 times. In a later analysis, co-occurring TCRs were grouped using DBSCAN, with TCRdist sequence similarity added in when clustering inside HLA-allele-positive subsets. For co-occurrence clustering, repertoires with fewer than 30,000 or more than 120,000 public chains were excluded, along with five or six repertoires with anomalous nucleotide sharing. The table comes from immuneACCESS by way of TCRdb, which keeps in-frame sequences with V and J called. Part of the clones is missing from these tables; in studies checked, under half for an unresolved V gene and the rest for unknown reasons. Clonal size and the V and J genes are those of that table, whereas D and trimming came from the DNA. This sample has fewer than 90,000 clones in its table, and under 80% of those were observed once. Together, the top ten hold around 10% of the sample.

The cohort comprised around 690 healthy bone marrow donors. At the time of sampling, all cohort members were nominally healthy, though unrecorded immune exposures were likely present. The donor tested CMV seropositive and was one of the 289 seropositive cohort members. A peripheral blood sample was collected from each donor, and TCR beta sequencing was performed on peripheral blood mononuclear cells. The Qiagen DNeasy Blood Extraction Kit was used to extract genomic DNA from the blood cell samples. V has 4 bases trimmed and J has 5 bases trimmed; junction bases matching no gene number 2. The CDR3 numbers 14 residues from cysteine through phenylalanine. Only the CDR3 region is kept as DNA, spanning 42 bases read in frame from base 1. The germline V gene (reference sequence) gives CDR1 as PRHDT and CDR2 as FYEKMQ. As concerns this clone: Its target antigen remains unknown. The sample holds no much larger clone one base away, and base qualities are not on file.

The chain employs TRBV13 and TRBJ1-3; a stretch of 10 junction bases matches TRBD1. Input material: PBMCs. This sequence was found in a man aged 25 to 40 in good health and CMV-seropositive. The bases read TGTGCCAGCAGCTCGGGACAGGGGCGAAACACCATATATTTT. Its translation reads: CASSSGQGRNTIYF.